The clone carrying this TCR beta chain has a count of ten or more. Only patients with CD8+CD57+ cell expansion on flow cytometry were chosen for sequencing. The sample comes from a study of CD8+CD57+ T cells in acquired aplastic anemia. The CDR3 extends over 14 amino acids. V was trimmed by 1 base and J by 2 bases, leaving 7 bases between them. Per the germline V gene, CDR1 is SGHAT and CDR2 is FQNNGV. CDR3 and TCR beta VDJ profiling relied on genomic DNA as the template. MiXCR, applied by TCRdb to the reads, yields one record per CDR3 protein. The table lists some 200,000 distinct CDR3 sequences, 40% to 60% of them singletons.

The TCR sequence derives from a human donor with aplastic anemia. Source material: sorted CD4+, CD8+, or CD8+CD57+ T cells (not recorded which) from PBMCs. The chain is built from TRBV11-2 and TRBJ2-3, with D unclear. In DNA, the CDR3 is TGTGCCAGCAGCTTAGCCAGACTCACAGATACGCAGTATTTT. It yields the protein CASSLARLTDTQYF.